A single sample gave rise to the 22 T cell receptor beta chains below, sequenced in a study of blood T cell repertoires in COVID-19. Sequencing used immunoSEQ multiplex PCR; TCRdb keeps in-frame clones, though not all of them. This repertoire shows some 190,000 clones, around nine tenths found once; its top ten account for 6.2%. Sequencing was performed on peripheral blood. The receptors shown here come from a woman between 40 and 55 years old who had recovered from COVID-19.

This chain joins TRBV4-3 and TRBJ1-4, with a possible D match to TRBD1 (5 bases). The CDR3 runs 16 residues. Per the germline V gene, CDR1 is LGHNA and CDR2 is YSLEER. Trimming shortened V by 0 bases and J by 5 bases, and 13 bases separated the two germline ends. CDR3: CASSQEGPGLNEKLFF. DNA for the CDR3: TGCGCCAGCAGCCAAGAGGGGCCTGGCCTGAATGAAAAACTGTTTTTT.

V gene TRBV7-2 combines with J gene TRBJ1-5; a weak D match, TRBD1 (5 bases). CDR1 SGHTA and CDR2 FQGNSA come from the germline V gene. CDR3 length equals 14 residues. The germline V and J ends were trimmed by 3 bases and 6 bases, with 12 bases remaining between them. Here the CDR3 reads CASSFRGDTQPQHF. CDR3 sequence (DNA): TGTGCCAGCAGCTTCCGGGGGGATACTCAGCCCCAGCATTTT. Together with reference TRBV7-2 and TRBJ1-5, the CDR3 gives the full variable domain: GAGVSQSPSNKVTEKGKDVELRCDPISGHTALYWYRQSLGQGLEFLIYFQGNSAPDKSGLPSDRFSAERTGGSVSTLTIQRTQQEDSAVYLCASSFRGDTQPQHFGDGTRLSIL.

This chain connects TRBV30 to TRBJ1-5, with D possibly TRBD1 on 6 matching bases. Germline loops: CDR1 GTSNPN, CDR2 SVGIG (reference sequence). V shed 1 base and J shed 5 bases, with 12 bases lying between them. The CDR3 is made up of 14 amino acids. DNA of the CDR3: TGTGCCTGGAGTGCGGACAGTTCCTATCAGCCCCAGCATTTT. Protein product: CAWSADSSYQPQHF.

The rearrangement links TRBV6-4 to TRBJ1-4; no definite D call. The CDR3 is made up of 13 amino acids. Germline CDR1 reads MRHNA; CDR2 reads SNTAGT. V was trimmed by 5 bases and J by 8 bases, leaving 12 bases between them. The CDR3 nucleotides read TGTGCCAGCAGTCCCCAGGTTGGGGAAAAACTGTTTTTT. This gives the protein CASSPQVGEKLFF.

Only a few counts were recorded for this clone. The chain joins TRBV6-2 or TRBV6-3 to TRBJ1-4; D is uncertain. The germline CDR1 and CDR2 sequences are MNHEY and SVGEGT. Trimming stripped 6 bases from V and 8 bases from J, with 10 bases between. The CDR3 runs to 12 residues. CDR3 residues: CASSLSLEKLFF. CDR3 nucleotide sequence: TGTGCCAGCAGCCTTTCATTGGAAAAACTGTTTTTT.

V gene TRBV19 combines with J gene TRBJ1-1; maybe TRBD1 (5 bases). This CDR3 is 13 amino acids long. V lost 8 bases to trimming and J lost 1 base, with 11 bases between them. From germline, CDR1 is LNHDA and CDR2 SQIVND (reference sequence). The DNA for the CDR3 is TGTGCCAGTTTAGGGCAGGGGAACACTGAAGCTTTCTTT. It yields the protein CASLGQGNTEAFF.

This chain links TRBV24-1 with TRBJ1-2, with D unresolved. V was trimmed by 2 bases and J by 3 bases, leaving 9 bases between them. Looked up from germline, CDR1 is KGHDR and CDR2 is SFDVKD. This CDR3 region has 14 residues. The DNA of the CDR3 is TGTGCCACCAGTGATTCCTCGGGAGACTATGGCTACACCTTC. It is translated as CATSDSSGDYGYTF.

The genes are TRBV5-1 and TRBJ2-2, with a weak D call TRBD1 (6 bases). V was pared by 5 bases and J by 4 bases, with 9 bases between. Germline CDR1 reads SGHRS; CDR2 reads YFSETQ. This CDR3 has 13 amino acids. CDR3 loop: CASSLQGTGELFF. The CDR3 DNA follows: TGCGCCAGCAGTTTACAGGGCACCGGGGAGCTGTTTTTT.

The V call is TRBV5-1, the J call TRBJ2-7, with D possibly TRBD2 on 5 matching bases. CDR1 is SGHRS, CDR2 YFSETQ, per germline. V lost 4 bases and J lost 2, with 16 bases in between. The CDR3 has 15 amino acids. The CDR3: CASSRGAGVAYEQYF. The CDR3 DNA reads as TGCGCCAGCAGCCGGGGTGCGGGTGTCGCCTACGAGCAGTACTTC. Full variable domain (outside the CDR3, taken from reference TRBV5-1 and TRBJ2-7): KAGVTQTPRYLIKTRGQQVTLSCSPISGHRSVSWYQQTPGQGLQFLFEYFSETQRNKGNFPGRFSGRQFSNSRSEMNVSTLELGDSALYLCASSRGAGVAYEQYFGPGTRLTVT.

The CDR3 DNA sequence: TGTGCCAGCAGGGGGGGACAGCTAAACTATGGCTACACCTTC. Protein: CASRGGQLNYGYTF. The rearrangement joins TRBV2 to TRBJ1-2; 7 positions agree with TRBD1. CDR1 and CDR2 (germline): SNHLY, FYNNEI. The CDR3 is made up of 14 amino acids. Trimming removed 6 bases from V and 2 bases from J; junction bases left unmatched: 6.

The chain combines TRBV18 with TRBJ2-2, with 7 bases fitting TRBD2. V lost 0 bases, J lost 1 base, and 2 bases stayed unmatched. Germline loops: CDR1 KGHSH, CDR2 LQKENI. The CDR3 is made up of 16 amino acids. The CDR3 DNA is TGTGCCAGCTCACCACCGGCTAGCGGGAACACCGGGGAGCTGTTTTTT. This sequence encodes CASSPPASGNTGELFF.

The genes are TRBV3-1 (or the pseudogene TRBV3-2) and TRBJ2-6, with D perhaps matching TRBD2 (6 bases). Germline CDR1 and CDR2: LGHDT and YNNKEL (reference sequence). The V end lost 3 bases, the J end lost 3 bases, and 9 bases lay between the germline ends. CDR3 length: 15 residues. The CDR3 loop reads CASSHGTYGANVLTF. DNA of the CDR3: TGTGCCAGCAGCCACGGGACTTATGGGGCCAACGTCCTGACTTTC.

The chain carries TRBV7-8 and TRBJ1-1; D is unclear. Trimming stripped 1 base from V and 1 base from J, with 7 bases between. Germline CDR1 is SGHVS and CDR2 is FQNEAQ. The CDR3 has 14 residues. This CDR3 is CASSLVSQNTEAFF. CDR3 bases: TGTGCCAGCAGCTTAGTAAGCCAGAACACTGAAGCTTTCTTT.

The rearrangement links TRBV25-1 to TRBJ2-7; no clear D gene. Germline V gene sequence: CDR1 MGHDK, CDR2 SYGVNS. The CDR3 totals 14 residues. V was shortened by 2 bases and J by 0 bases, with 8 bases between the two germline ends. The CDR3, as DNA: TGTGCCAGCAGTGAACACGCGAGCTCCTACGAGCAGTACTTC. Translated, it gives CASSEHASSYEQYF.

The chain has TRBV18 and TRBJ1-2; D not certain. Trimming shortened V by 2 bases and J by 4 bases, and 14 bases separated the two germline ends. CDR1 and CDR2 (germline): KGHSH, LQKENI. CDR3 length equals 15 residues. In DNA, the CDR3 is TGTGCCAGCTCACCAGACTTTGGCAGCGCCTATGGCTACACCTTC. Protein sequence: CASSPDFGSAYGYTF.

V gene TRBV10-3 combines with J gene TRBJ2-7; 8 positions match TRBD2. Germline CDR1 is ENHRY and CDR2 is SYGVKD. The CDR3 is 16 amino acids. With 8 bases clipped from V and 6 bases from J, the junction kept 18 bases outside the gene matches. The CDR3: CAISLRSGDGTGEQYF. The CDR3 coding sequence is TGTGCCATCTCCCTCCGTAGCGGGGACGGGACGGGCGAGCAGTACTTC.

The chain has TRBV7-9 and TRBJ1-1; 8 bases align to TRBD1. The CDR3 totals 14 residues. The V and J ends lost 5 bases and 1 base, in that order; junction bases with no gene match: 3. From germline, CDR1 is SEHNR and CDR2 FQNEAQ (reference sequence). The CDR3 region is CASSAGTGNTEAFF. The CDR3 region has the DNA TGTGCCAGCAGCGCGGGGACAGGGAACACTGAAGCTTTCTTT.

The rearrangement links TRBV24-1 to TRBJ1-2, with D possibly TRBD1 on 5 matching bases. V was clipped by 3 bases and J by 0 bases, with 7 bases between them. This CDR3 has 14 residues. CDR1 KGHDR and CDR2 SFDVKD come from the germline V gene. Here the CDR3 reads CATSDVTANYGYTF. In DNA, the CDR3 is TGTGCCACCAGTGATGTGACAGCTAACTATGGCTACACCTTC.

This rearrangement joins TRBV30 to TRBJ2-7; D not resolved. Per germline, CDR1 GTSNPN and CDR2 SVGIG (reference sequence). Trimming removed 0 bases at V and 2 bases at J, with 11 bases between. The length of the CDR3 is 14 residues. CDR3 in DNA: TGTGCCTGGAGTGTTAGAACTCTTGCCTACGAGCAGTACTTC. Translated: CAWSVRTLAYEQYF.

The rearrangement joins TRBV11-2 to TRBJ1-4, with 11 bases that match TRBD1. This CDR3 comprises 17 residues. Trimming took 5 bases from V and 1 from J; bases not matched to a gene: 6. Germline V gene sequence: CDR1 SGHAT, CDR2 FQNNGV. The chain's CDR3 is CASSMDRGPGTNEKLFF. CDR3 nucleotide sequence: TGTGCCAGCAGCATGGACAGGGGGCCTGGAACTAATGAAAAACTGTTTTTT.

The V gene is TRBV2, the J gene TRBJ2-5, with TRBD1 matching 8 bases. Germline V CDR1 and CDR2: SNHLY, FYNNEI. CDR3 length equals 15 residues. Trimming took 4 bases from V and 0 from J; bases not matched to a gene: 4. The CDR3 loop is CASSGQGANQETQYF. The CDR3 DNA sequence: TGTGCCAGCAGTGGCCAGGGGGCTAACCAAGAGACCCAGTACTTC.

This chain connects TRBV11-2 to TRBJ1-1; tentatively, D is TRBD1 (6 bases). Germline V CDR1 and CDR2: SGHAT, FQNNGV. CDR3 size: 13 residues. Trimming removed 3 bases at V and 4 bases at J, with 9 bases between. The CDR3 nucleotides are TGTGCCAGCAGCTTCCTAGGGGGCACTGAAGCTTTCTTT. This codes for CASSFLGGTEAFF.